The TCR beta chain described here comes from a study of blood T cell repertoires in COVID-19. The V and J ends lost 3 bases and 6 bases respectively, with 14 bases between them. The CDR3 extends over 14 amino acids. Germline V gives CDR1 LGHNA, CDR2 YNFKEQ. Using immunoSEQ multiplex PCR, the repertoire was profiled, and TCRdb retains in-frame clones only, with some absent. The sample yields about 220,000 clones, 65% to 90% seen once. Material for sequencing was peripheral blood. The TCR originated in an older woman with COVID-19, enrolled during active disease. The chain has TRBV4-2 and TRBJ1-2, with D unclear. The CDR3 DNA sequence: TGTGCCAGCAGCCAGTCCGGAGGTGTGAATGGCTACACCTTC. Residues: CASSQSGGVNGYTF.